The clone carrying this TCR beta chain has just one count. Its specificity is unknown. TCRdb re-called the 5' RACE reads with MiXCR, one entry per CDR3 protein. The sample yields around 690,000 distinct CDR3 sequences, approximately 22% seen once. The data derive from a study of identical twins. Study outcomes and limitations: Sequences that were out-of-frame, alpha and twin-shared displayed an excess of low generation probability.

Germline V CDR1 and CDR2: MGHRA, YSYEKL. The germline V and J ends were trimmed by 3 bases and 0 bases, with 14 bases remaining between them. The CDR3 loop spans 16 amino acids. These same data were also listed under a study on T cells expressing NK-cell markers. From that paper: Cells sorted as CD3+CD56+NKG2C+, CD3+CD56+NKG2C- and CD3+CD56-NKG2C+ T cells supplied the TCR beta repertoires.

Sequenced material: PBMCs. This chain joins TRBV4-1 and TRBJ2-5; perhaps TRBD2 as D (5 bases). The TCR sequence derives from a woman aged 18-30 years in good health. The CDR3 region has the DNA TGCGCCAGCAGCCACAGGTCCGCGGGCTACCAAGAGACCCAGTACTTC. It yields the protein CASSHRSAGYQETQYF.